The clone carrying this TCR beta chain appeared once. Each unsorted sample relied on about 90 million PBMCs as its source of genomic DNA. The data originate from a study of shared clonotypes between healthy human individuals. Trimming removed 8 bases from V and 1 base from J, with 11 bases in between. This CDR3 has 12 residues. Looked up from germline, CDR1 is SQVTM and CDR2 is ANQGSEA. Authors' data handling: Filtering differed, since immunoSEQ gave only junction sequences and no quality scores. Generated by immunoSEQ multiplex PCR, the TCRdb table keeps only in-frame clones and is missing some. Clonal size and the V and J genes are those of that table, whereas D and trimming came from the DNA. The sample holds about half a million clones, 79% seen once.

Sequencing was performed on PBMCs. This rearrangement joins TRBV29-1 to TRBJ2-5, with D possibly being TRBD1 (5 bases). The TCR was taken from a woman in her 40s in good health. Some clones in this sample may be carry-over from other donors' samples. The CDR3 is CSPRGPQETQYF. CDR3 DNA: TGCAGCCCTAGGGGCCCCCAAGAGACCCAGTACTTC. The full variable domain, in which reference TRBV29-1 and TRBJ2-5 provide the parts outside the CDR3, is SAVISQKPSRDICQRGTSLTIQCQVDSQVTMMFWYRQQPGQSLTLIATANQGSEATYESGFVIDKFPISRPNLTFSTLTVSNMSPEDSSIYLCSPRGPQETQYFGPGTRLLVL.